The subject of this entry is one TCR beta chain. No antigen is known for it. The sample is drawn from a study of cytomegalovirus exposure and HLA in healthy donors. The CDR3 is 16 residues long. Germline CDR1 and CDR2: MNHNS and SASEGT. The trim removed 3 bases at V and 7 bases at J, leaving 14 bases unmatched. The PCR ran on 60 Vbeta and 13 Jbeta primers. The assay was immunoSEQ multiplex PCR, and TCRdb's table has in-frame clones only and misses some. The data hold around 190,000 clones, with 85% observed a single time. Whole-study results and caveats: A later analysis reported that several of the most significant clusters appeared to be linked to common viral pathogens, among them Epstein-Barr virus. Trimming of TCR beta V- and J-genes showed a link, identified in a later analysis, to a missense DCLRE1C variant. Donor immune exposure was known only as CMV serostatus. Presence/absence analyses treated sequencing depth as roughly uniform across donors.

This TCR was sampled from a woman aged 45 to 65 in good health and CMV-seronegative. What was sequenced was PBMCs. This chain joins TRBV6-1 and TRBJ1-1, with TRBD1 matching 7 bases. In nucleotides, the CDR3 is TGTGCCAGCAGTGACCGGCTGACAGGGACTCTGGGTGAAGCTTTCTTT. As protein: CASSDRLTGTLGEAFF.